Sequencing of this T cell receptor (beta chain) was carried out in a study of T-cell memory formation after mild COVID-19. Points from the study as a whole: CD4+ contracting clones lay mainly in CM and EM, CD8+ ones in EMRA. Contracting clones from day 15 to 85 showed balanced CD4/CD8; later expanders favored CD4+. The finding that pre-infection memory included some responding clones suggested that cross-reactive memory joined.

J gave up 0 bases and V 5 bases, and 10 bases lay outside the gene matches. Germline CDR1 and CDR2: SEHNR and FQNEAQ (reference sequence). The CDR3 length is 17 residues. This clonotype was recorded a few times. Its antigen is as yet unknown. TCR alpha and TCR beta cDNA libraries with sample barcodes and UMIs came from 5'RACE using constant-segment primers. Via MiXCR, TCRdb re-called the 5' RACE reads, giving one row per CDR3 protein. The data show over 250,000 distinct CDR3 sequences, about 15% seen once. This rearrangement joins TRBV7-9 to TRBJ2-1, with 7 bases aligning to TRBD1. This sequence was found in a man between 18 and 35 years old who had mild COVID-19 (a few samples of this study predate the infection). Cell type and time point are not known. Sequenced sample: PBMCs or a T cell subset sorted from them (not recorded which). CDR3 protein: CASSNRDRIPSYNEQFF. The CDR3 DNA sequence: TGTGCCAGCAGCAACCGGGACAGAATTCCCTCCTACAATGAGCAGTTCTTC.